A single sample gave rise to the 23 T cell receptor beta chains below, sequenced in a study of blood T cell repertoires in COVID-19. Clones were read by immunoSEQ multiplex PCR, and TCRdb kept only the in-frame ones, dropping some. This table has approximately 440,000 clones, roughly 90% appearing once. Sample: PBMCs or T cells enriched from blood (not recorded which). These receptors originate from a woman under 30 who had recovered from COVID-19.

Here the CDR3 reads CSVGGGVNEQFF. The CDR3 DNA reads TGCAGCGTTGGCGGGGGGGTAAATGAGCAGTTCTTC. The rearrangement links TRBV29-1 to TRBJ2-1; 9 bases line up with TRBD2. J was trimmed by 7 bases and V by 4 bases; bases with no gene match: 2. From germline, CDR1 is SQVTM and CDR2 ANQGSEA. The CDR3 is made up of 12 amino acids.

The chain recombines TRBV9 with TRBJ1-1; no reliable D call. The length of the CDR3 is 11 residues. V was shortened by 4 bases and J by 8 bases, with 9 bases between the two germline ends. CDR1 is SGDLS and CDR2 is YYNGEE in the germline V gene. The CDR3 nucleotides read TGTGCCAGCAGCTCGGCGGGAGAAGCTTTCTTT. Protein sequence: CASSSAGEAFF.

This CDR3 reads CAWSVRTGRPKNIQYF. The DNA of the CDR3 is TGTGCCTGGAGTGTACGGACAGGGAGGCCCAAAAACATTCAGTACTTC. This chain links TRBV30 with TRBJ2-4; 8 nucleotides match TRBD1. Germline trimming cut 0 bases from V and 2 bases from J; bases unmatched to any gene: 6. CDR3 length equals 16 residues. Germline CDR1 GTSNPN, CDR2 SVGIG (reference sequence).

Of note for this clone: Other DNA sequences within the sample encode an identical CDR3. This chain joins TRBV6-5 and TRBJ1-2, with D possibly TRBD1 on 6 matching bases. The CDR3 is 13 amino acids. The V and J ends lost 6 bases and 2 bases respectively, with 10 bases between them. CDR1 MNHEY and CDR2 SVGAGI come from the germline V gene. CDR3 DNA: TGTGCCAGCAGCAACGGACAGAACTATGGCTACACCTTC. It translates to CASSNGQNYGYTF.

J is TRBJ2-6 and V is TRBV7-3, with a tentative D call TRBD2 (6 bases). The germline V gene has CDR1 SGHTA and CDR2 FQGTGA. V was cut by 11 bases and J by 1 base, with 12 bases left in between. CDR3 length: 14 residues. The CDR3 loop is CAVRERSGANVLTF. Here the CDR3 DNA reads TGTGCCGTTCGGGAGAGATCTGGGGCCAACGTCCTGACTTTC.

This clone was counted once. V and J are TRBV7-6 and TRBJ2-3; 11 positions match TRBD1. CDR3 length equals 16 residues. The trim removed 5 bases at V and 2 bases at J, leaving 6 bases unmatched. Per the germline V gene, CDR1 is SGHVS and CDR2 is FNYEAQ. CDR3 residues: CASSADRGLLTDTQYF. CDR3 DNA sequence: TGTGCCAGCAGCGCGGACAGGGGGCTCCTCACAGATACGCAGTATTTT.

This sequence joins TRBV6-6 and TRBJ1-2, with 9 bases lining up with TRBD1. This CDR3 has 15 amino acids. Trimming removed 5 bases from V and 8 bases from J; junction bases left unmatched: 12. CDR1 is MNHNY and CDR2 is SVGAGI in the germline V gene (reference sequence). CDR3 in DNA: TGTGCCAGCAGTCCCTTGGGACAGGGAGAAAGGGGCTACACCTTC. Residues: CASSPLGQGERGYTF.

The table lists this clone with a count of one. The CDR3 loop reads CASSRSGGKNIQYF. In DNA, the CDR3 is TGTGCCAGCAGCCGTAGCGGGGGGAAAAACATTCAGTACTTC. This chain uses TRBV3-1 (or the pseudogene TRBV3-2) with TRBJ2-4, with 10 positions matching TRBD2. Germline trimming cut 4 bases from V and 4 bases from J; bases unmatched to any gene: 1. The CDR3 runs 14 residues. The germline CDR1 and CDR2 sequences are LGHDT and YNNKEL (reference sequence).

V and J are TRBV5-1 and TRBJ2-5; 8 bases fit TRBD1. V lost 3 bases and J lost 2; bases outside the gene matches: 6. This CDR3 spans 15 amino acids. In germline, CDR1 is SGHRS, CDR2 YFSETQ. The CDR3 protein is CASSSGTGIQETQYF. CDR3 DNA: TGCGCCAGCAGCTCCGGGACAGGAATACAAGAGACCCAGTACTTC.

The genes are TRBV27 and TRBJ1-1; D remains ambiguous. Trimming cost V 6 bases and J 1 base, with 9 bases left between them. CDR1 MNHEY and CDR2 SMNVEV come from the germline V gene (reference sequence). The CDR3 is 13 amino acids. The CDR3 DNA reads TGTGCCAGCAGCCTTCGGAGGAACACTGAAGCTTTCTTT. This translates into CASSLRRNTEAFF.

The chain combines TRBV5-1 with TRBJ1-1, with 9 bases matching TRBD1. The CDR3 extends over 16 amino acids. V lost 7 bases to trimming and J lost 5 bases; unmatched junction nucleotides: 15. Germline V CDR1 and CDR2: SGHRS, YFSETQ. The CDR3 spells CASGMDRGKGGTEAFF. The DNA for the CDR3 is TGCGCCAGCGGGATGGACAGGGGTAAGGGAGGGACTGAAGCTTTCTTT.

The rearrangement joins TRBV30 to TRBJ1-5; D gene ambiguous. V gave up 2 bases and J gave up 3 bases, with 17 bases separating them. There are 16 residues in the CDR3. Germline CDR1 and CDR2: GTSNPN and SVGIG (reference sequence). CDR3 loop: CAWSRSRATVNQPQHF. CDR3 in DNA: TGTGCCTGGAGTCGATCCCGAGCAACAGTCAATCAGCCCCAGCATTTT.

This sequence joins TRBV6-5 and TRBJ2-5, with TRBD2 identical over 11 bases. Germline V gene lookup returns CDR1 MNHEY and CDR2 SVGAGI. V lost 0 bases and J lost 7; bases outside the gene matches: 7. There are 16 residues in the CDR3. CDR3 in amino acids: CASSYSLAGGPGTQYF. CDR3 nucleotide sequence: TGTGCCAGCAGTTACTCGTTAGCGGGGGGGCCGGGGACCCAGTACTTC.

The V and J genes are TRBV24-1 and TRBJ2-5; a possible D gene is TRBD1 (6 bases). Trimming cost V 1 base and J 6 bases, with 11 bases left between them. Germline-derived CDR1 and CDR2 are KGHDR and SFDVKD. CDR3 size: 14 residues. The chain's CDR3 is CATSDFGDKKTQYF. Here the CDR3 DNA reads TGTGCCACCAGTGATTTCGGGGACAAAAAGACCCAGTACTTC.

The chain couples TRBV28 to TRBJ1-3; D may be TRBD1 (6 bases). CDR1 and CDR2 (germline): MDHEN, SYDVKM. Trimming removed 7 bases at V and 2 bases at J, with 9 bases between. CDR3 length equals 13 residues. This chain's CDR3 is CASTQGTGNTIYF. As DNA, the CDR3 is TGTGCCAGCACCCAGGGGACTGGAAACACCATATATTTT.

The chain recombines TRBV4-1 with TRBJ1-4, with D uncertain. With 3 bases removed from V and 0 bases from J, the gap between germline ends came to 14 bases. CDR1 and CDR2 (germline): MGHRA, YSYEKL. The CDR3 totals 17 residues. This CDR3 is CASSQRSQVATNEKLFF. The DNA for the CDR3 is TGCGCCAGCAGCCAGAGATCCCAGGTTGCAACTAATGAAAAACTGTTTTTT.

The chain employs TRBV15 and TRBJ2-1, with 7 nucleotides matching TRBD2. The CDR3 totals 15 residues. J gave up 7 bases and V 1 base, and 7 bases lay outside the gene matches. Germline V lookup: CDR1 LNHNV, CDR2 YYDKDF (reference sequence). As DNA, the CDR3 is TGTGCCACCAGCAGAGTATCGGGGGGTGGTAATGAGCAGTTCTTC. Translated: CATSRVSGGGNEQFF. Supplemented by reference TRBV15 and TRBJ2-1, the full variable domain reads DAMVIQNPRYQVTQFGKPVTLSCSQTLNHNVMYWYQQKSSQAPKLLFHYYDKDFNNEADTPDNFQSRRPNTSFCFLDIRSPGLGDTAMYLCATSRVSGGGNEQFFGPGTRLTVL.

The V call is TRBV4-1, the J call TRBJ2-3, with 8 bases aligning to TRBD1. The germline gives CDR1 MGHRA, CDR2 YSYEKL. The CDR3 length is 21 residues. The V and J ends lost 2 bases and 10 bases, in that order; junction bases with no gene match: 29. CDR3 DNA sequence: TGCGCCAGCAGCCAACCCCCCGGGGGACAGGAGACCCGAGGACCCCAACGGGCGCAGTATTTT. Translation gives CASSQPPGGQETRGPQRAQYF.

The chain couples TRBV19 to TRBJ2-2; D may be TRBD1 (6 bases). This CDR3 region has 13 residues. Germline V gene data show CDR1 as LNHDA and CDR2 as SQIVND (reference sequence). V lost 5 bases to trimming and J lost 5 bases, with 9 bases between them. CDR3 amino acids: CASSAQGTGELFF. CDR3 coding DNA: TGTGCCAGTAGTGCCCAGGGGACCGGGGAGCTGTTTTTT.

This clone was counted only a few times. This sequence joins TRBV2 and TRBJ2-5, with TRBD1 matching over 8 bases. Germline V CDR1 and CDR2: SNHLY, FYNNEI. V lost 6 bases, J lost 6 bases, and 9 bases stayed unmatched. This CDR3 spans 14 amino acids. The DNA for the CDR3 is TGTGCCAGCAGATCGGCAGGGGGCGGTCAGACCCAGTACTTC. Protein: CASRSAGGGQTQYF.

The chain couples TRBV5-1 to TRBJ1-1, with a weak D call TRBD1 (6 bases). The V gene's germline CDR1 is SGHRS and CDR2 YFSETQ. With 0 bases removed from V and 4 bases from J, the gap between germline ends came to 16 bases. This CDR3 region has 16 residues. The CDR3 region has the DNA TGCGCCAGCAGCTTGGAAGGTGGAGGCAGGGGCACTGAAGCTTTCTTT. Residues: CASSLEGGGRGTEAFF.

This clone showed up just once. V is TRBV2 and J is TRBJ1-3, with a possible D match to TRBD1 (6 bases). Trimming shortened V by 7 bases and J by 3 bases, and 13 bases separated the two germline ends. CDR3 length equals 14 residues. Germline-derived CDR1 and CDR2 are SNHLY and FYNNEI. DNA for the CDR3: TGTGCCAGCACACCTAACAGGGTTGGAAACACCATATATTTT. This gives the protein CASTPNRVGNTIYF. The full variable domain, in which reference TRBV2 and TRBJ1-3 provide the parts outside the CDR3, is EPEVTQTPSHQVTQMGQEVILRCVPISNHLYFYWYRQILGQKVEFLVSFYNNEISEKSEIFDDQFSVERPDGSNFTLKIRSTKLEDSAMYFCASTPNRVGNTIYFGEGSWLTVV.

CDR3 nucleotides: TGTGCCAGCAGCCAAATAGAAGGGGACTATGGCTACACCTTC. It encodes CASSQIEGDYGYTF. The gene calls are TRBV3-1 (or the pseudogene TRBV3-2) and TRBJ1-2, with TRBD1 as a possible D gene (5 bases). There are 14 residues in the CDR3. Germline lookup yields CDR1 LGHDT and CDR2 YNNKEL (reference sequence). Between the trimmed V and J ends, which lost 2 bases and 3 bases, there was a span of 10 bases.